Shown below are 17 T cell receptor beta chains from a single sample sequenced in a study of blood T cell repertoires in COVID-19. Measured with immunoSEQ multiplex PCR; TCRdb has only the in-frame clones, and not every one. The profile shows about 440,000 clones, around 89% of them singletons. Material: peripheral blood. The receptors shown here come from a woman in her 30s with acute or convalescent COVID-19.

This clone was seen once. The rearrangement links TRBV19 to TRBJ1-2; TRBD1 matches at 7 bases. The CDR3 runs 14 residues. The J segment lost 3 bases and the V segment lost 7 bases, leaving 8 bases of the junction unmatched. Germline loops: CDR1 LNHDA, CDR2 SQIVND (reference sequence). CDR3 protein: CASTPTRGDYGYTF. The CDR3 nucleotides read TGTGCCAGTACCCCGACCAGGGGGGACTATGGCTACACCTTC.

V and J are TRBV10-3 and TRBJ1-1, with a tentative D call TRBD1 (5 bases). CDR3 size: 15 residues. Germline assignment: CDR1 ENHRY and CDR2 SYGVKD. V was cut by 0 bases and J by 1 base, with 9 bases left in between. CDR3 region: CAISESTGENTEAFF. CDR3 coding DNA: TGTGCCATCAGTGAGTCGACGGGGGAGAACACTGAAGCTTTCTTT.

V and J are TRBV24-1 and TRBJ1-4; D is possibly TRBD1 (5 bases). Trimming took 3 bases from V and 8 from J, leaving 12 bases between them. From germline, CDR1 is KGHDR and CDR2 SFDVKD. This CDR3 has 14 residues. CDR3 sequence reads: CATSDPEEGEKLFF. The CDR3 region has the DNA TGTGCCACCAGTGATCCTGAGGAGGGGGAAAAACTGTTTTTT.

The chain employs TRBV5-1 and TRBJ1-2; D is unclear. This CDR3 contains 14 residues. Germline-derived CDR1 and CDR2 are SGHRS and YFSETQ. The V end was cut by 0 bases, the J end by 4 bases, with 10 bases between. The CDR3 here is CASSLDNHPYGYTF. As DNA, the CDR3 is TGCGCCAGCAGCTTGGACAACCATCCCTATGGCTACACCTTC.

The chain employs TRBV18 and TRBJ2-1; D gene unclear. V was shortened by 3 bases and J by 0 bases, with 6 bases between the two germline ends. Germline CDR1 reads KGHSH; CDR2 reads LQKENI. This CDR3 comprises 14 residues. The chain's CDR3 is CASSPNYSYNEQFF. CDR3 DNA sequence: TGTGCCAGCTCACCTAACTACTCCTACAATGAGCAGTTCTTC. The complete variable domain, with remaining parts taken from reference TRBV18 and TRBJ2-1, reads NAGVMQNPRHLVRRRGQEARLRCSPMKGHSHVYWYRQLPEEGLKFMVYLQKENIIDESGMPKERFSAEFPKEGPSILRIQQVVRGDSAAYFCASSPNYSYNEQFFGPGTRLTVL.

The DNA for the CDR3 is TGTGCCACCAGCCTTCCCGACAGACATCCCTACGAGCAGTACTTC. Translation: CATSLPDRHPYEQYF. The rearrangement links TRBV15 to TRBJ2-7; D possibly corresponds to TRBD1 (5 bases). The CDR3 is 15 amino acids. The V end was cut by 5 bases, the J end by 2 bases, with 16 bases between. The germline V gene has CDR1 LNHNV and CDR2 YYDKDF (reference sequence). Supplemented by reference TRBV15 and TRBJ2-7, the full variable domain reads DAMVIQNPRYQVTQFGKPVTLSCSQTLNHNVMYWYQQKSSQAPKLLFHYYDKDFNNEADTPDNFQSRRPNTSFCFLDIRSPGLGDTAMYLCATSLPDRHPYEQYFGPGTRLTVT.

The chain carries TRBV29-1 and TRBJ2-3; a weak D match, TRBD1 (6 bases). CDR3 length: 12 amino acids. The germline V and J ends were trimmed by 7 bases and 5 bases, with 13 bases remaining between them. CDR1 is SQVTM and CDR2 is ANQGSEA in the germline V gene. CDR3 coding DNA: TGCAGCGCTGCTACAGGGTTAGATACGCAGTATTTT. It translates to CSAATGLDTQYF.

This clone has just a few counts. The rearrangement links TRBV7-2 to TRBJ2-3, with D possibly matching TRBD1 (6 bases). With 5 bases removed from V and 4 bases from J, the gap between germline ends came to 22 bases. This CDR3 region has 17 residues. Per the germline V gene, CDR1 is SGHTA and CDR2 is FQGNSA. CDR3 sequence reads: CASSPTTATGGPDTQYF. Here the CDR3 DNA reads TGTGCCAGCAGCCCGACAACTGCGACAGGTGGTCCAGATACGCAGTATTTT.

The chain recombines TRBV7-9 with TRBJ1-1; the D is unclear. The germline gives CDR1 SEHNR, CDR2 FQNEAQ (reference sequence). Trimming left V 1 base short and J 3 bases short, with 12 bases between. The CDR3 is made up of 15 amino acids. Here the CDR3 DNA reads TGTGCCAGCAGCTTAGTCGAGTTTTTGGACACTGAAGCTTTCTTT. Protein: CASSLVEFLDTEAFF.

The chain carries TRBV7-9 and TRBJ2-7, with TRBD1 matching 7 bases. J gave up 2 bases and V 5 bases, and 9 bases lay outside the gene matches. The germline V gene encodes CDR1 SEHNR and CDR2 FQNEAQ (reference sequence). This CDR3 contains 15 residues. In nucleotides, the CDR3 is TGTGCCAGCAGCGAAGGGGGCCGGGCCCCCTACGAGCAGTACTTC. Translated, it gives CASSEGGRAPYEQYF. The variable domain in full, completed from reference TRBV7-9 and TRBJ2-7, reads DTGVSQNPRHKITKRGQNVTFRCDPISEHNRLYWYRQTLGQGPEFLTYFQNEAQLEKSRLLSDRFSAERPKGSFSTLEIQRTEQGDSAMYLCASSEGGRAPYEQYFGPGTRLTVT.

The chain is built from TRBV18 and TRBJ2-2; TRBD2 might be the D (6 bases). Germline CDR1 and CDR2: KGHSH and LQKENI. Between the trimmed V and J ends, which lost 1 base and 6 bases, there was a span of 9 bases. The CDR3 sequence is 14 residues long. As DNA, the CDR3 is TGTGCCAGCTCACCACAGTCGGGGGCCGGGGAGCTGTTTTTT. The encoded protein is CASSPQSGAGELFF.

The V gene is TRBV2, the J gene TRBJ2-7; possibly TRBD2 for D (5 bases). V was cut by 5 bases and J by 0 bases, with 11 bases left in between. Germline V gene sequence: CDR1 SNHLY, CDR2 FYNNEI. The length of the CDR3 is 14 residues. The CDR3 DNA is TGTGCCAGCAGTTACGGGGTCTTCTCCTACGAGCAGTACTTC. Translating gives CASSYGVFSYEQYF. Using reference TRBV2 and TRBJ2-7 for the parts outside the CDR3, the full variable domain is EPEVTQTPSHQVTQMGQEVILRCVPISNHLYFYWYRQILGQKVEFLVSFYNNEISEKSEIFDDQFSVERPDGSNFTLKIRSTKLEDSAMYFCASSYGVFSYEQYFGPGTRLTVT.

The chain has TRBV19 and TRBJ1-4; 9 positions agree with TRBD1. Unmatched junction bases numbered 11, after V lost 3 bases and J lost 12 bases. The germline V gene has CDR1 LNHDA and CDR2 SQIVND (reference sequence). The CDR3 sequence is 15 residues long. CDR3 sequence (DNA): TGTGCCAGTAGTATCGATACCGGGACAGGGTATGAACTGTTTTTT. Translating it yields CASSIDTGTGYELFF.

The chain carries TRBV29-1 and TRBJ1-1; tentative D call: TRBD1 (5 bases). The CDR3 sequence is 13 residues long. V lost 4 bases, J lost 0 bases, and 9 bases lay in between. Germline loops: CDR1 SQVTM, CDR2 ANQGSEA. The CDR3 nucleotides are TGCAGCGTTGTCAGGGTACTGAACACTGAAGCTTTCTTT. It codes for CSVVRVLNTEAFF.

A few counts support this clone. The V gene is TRBV6-1, the J gene TRBJ2-7; 8 positions match TRBD2. CDR1 and CDR2 from the germline V gene are MNHNS and SASEGT. Trimming cost V 2 bases and J 2 bases; bases outside gene matches: 5. This CDR3 region has 15 residues. The CDR3 coding sequence is TGTGCCAGCAGTGAACAACAGCGGGGGCCCTACGAGCAGTACTTC. It encodes CASSEQQRGPYEQYF.

This chain connects TRBV2 to TRBJ2-3, with D perhaps matching TRBD2 (6 bases). CDR3 length: 14 amino acids. Germline lookup yields CDR1 SNHLY and CDR2 FYNNEI. With 5 bases removed from V and 6 bases from J, the gap between germline ends came to 15 bases. The CDR3 loop is CASSKLAFMDTQYF. The CDR3 DNA follows: TGTGCCAGCAGTAAACTAGCATTCATGGATACGCAGTATTTT.

The V and J genes are TRBV6-5 and TRBJ2-5, with 8 bases that match TRBD2. CDR3 length equals 15 residues. The germline V gene encodes CDR1 MNHEY and CDR2 SVGAGI. Germline trimming cut 7 bases from V and 1 base from J; bases unmatched to any gene: 8. CDR3 coding DNA: TGTGCCAGCACTTTGGCGGGGGGAACCCAAGAGACCCAGTACTTC. Its protein is CASTLAGGTQETQYF.